The 19 T cell receptor beta chains listed next were all sequenced from one sample in a study of cytomegalovirus exposure and HLA in healthy donors. Researchers ran the PCR with 60 Vbeta and 13 Jbeta primers. Profiling relied on immunoSEQ multiplex PCR, and the TCRdb table lists in-frame clones only, not all of them. This repertoire shows 150,000 to 200,000 clones, 75% to 85% found once; its top ten account for about 2%. The sequencing sample was made of PBMCs. The receptors stem from a woman aged 50 to 60 in good health and CMV-seronegative.

The CDR3 bases are TGTGCCAGCAGTTCGGAGGGCCAGAATGAGCAGTTCTTC. This codes for CASSSEGQNEQFF. The chain couples TRBV6-1 to TRBJ2-1, with a possible D match to TRBD2 (6 bases). The CDR3 sequence is 13 residues long. Germline CDR1 reads MNHNS; CDR2 reads SASEGT. V was shortened by 5 bases and J by 7 bases, with 12 bases between the two germline ends.

This rearrangement joins TRBV5-1 to TRBJ1-4; D not resolved. Germline CDR1 reads SGHRS; CDR2 reads YFSETQ. Trimming stripped 4 bases from V and 0 bases from J, with 13 bases between. This CDR3 is 16 amino acids long. CDR3 nucleotides: TGCGCCAGCAGCAGAACCGGGATCTCAACTAATGAAAAACTGTTTTTT. Translation: CASSRTGISTNEKLFF.

This chain connects TRBV5-8 to TRBJ1-2; D perhaps matches TRBD1 (5 bases). Trimming pared 2 bases from V and 5 bases from J, leaving 10 bases between. CDR1 SGHTS and CDR2 YDEGEE come from the germline V gene. The CDR3 is 13 amino acids. CDR3 in amino acids: CASSFGGMYGYTF. The CDR3 nucleotides are TGTGCCAGCAGCTTCGGGGGGATGTATGGCTACACCTTC. Variable domain in full (rest from reference TRBV5-8 and TRBJ1-2): EAGVTQSPTHLIKTRGQQATLRCSPISGHTSVYWYQQALGLGLQFLLWYDEGEERNRGNFPPRFSGRQFPNYSSELNVNALELEDSALYLCASSFGGMYGYTFGSGTRLTVV.

The table lists this clone with a count of one. The chain couples TRBV29-1 to TRBJ2-7; 13 nucleotides match TRBD2. The germline V gene encodes CDR1 SQVTM and CDR2 ANQGSEA. This CDR3 is built from 17 residues. V lost 7 bases to trimming and J lost 7 bases; unmatched junction nucleotides: 19. The CDR3 loop reads CSAQRLAGGPGSWEQYF. DNA for the CDR3: TGCAGCGCCCAAAGACTAGCGGGAGGCCCTGGATCTTGGGAGCAGTACTTC.

The genes are TRBV19 and TRBJ2-3, with 12 positions matching TRBD2. The germline gives CDR1 LNHDA, CDR2 SQIVND (reference sequence). CDR3 length: 18 amino acids. The trim removed 3 bases at V and 5 bases at J, leaving 12 bases unmatched. The chain's CDR3 is CASSISLTSGSTRDTQYF. In nucleotides, the CDR3 is TGTGCCAGTAGTATCTCGCTGACTAGCGGGAGCACCAGAGATACGCAGTATTTT.

V and J are TRBV28 and TRBJ2-7; tentative D call: TRBD1 (6 bases). The germline gives CDR1 MDHEN, CDR2 SYDVKM. This CDR3 spans 16 amino acids. V was cut by 6 bases and J by 3 bases, with 21 bases left in between. The CDR3, as DNA: TGTGCCAGCAGCCCCCCCCGGGGAAGGGGACACTACGAGCAGTACTTC. It codes for CASSPPRGRGHYEQYF.

As DNA, the CDR3 is TGTGCCAGCAGCTTGGTTAGGGCTGGGGCGAACACTGAAGCTTTCTTT. Protein sequence: CASSLVRAGANTEAFF. The chain joins TRBV5-6 to TRBJ1-1; tentatively, D is TRBD1 (5 bases). Looked up from germline, CDR1 is SGHDT and CDR2 is YYEEEE. V gave up 0 bases and J gave up 1 base, with 13 bases separating them. This CDR3 is 16 amino acids long.

The chain employs TRBV27 and TRBJ2-7; TRBD1 matches 8 bases. V was pared by 5 bases and J by 6 bases, with 9 bases of the junction left unmatched. CDR1 and CDR2 from the germline V gene are MNHEY and SMNVEV (reference sequence). The CDR3 runs 14 residues. The CDR3 nucleotides are TGTGCCAGCAGTCCAGGGGGCACTCCGTTCGAGCAGTACTTC. Amino acids: CASSPGGTPFEQYF.

A single count supports this clone. This chain uses TRBV19 with TRBJ2-3; 7 bases map to TRBD2. CDR1 and CDR2 from the germline V gene are LNHDA and SQIVND (reference sequence). The ends lost 5 bases at V and 0 bases at J; junction bases unmatched: 17. The CDR3 runs 19 residues. This CDR3 reads CASSRSPPTSVASTDTQYF. The DNA of the CDR3 is TGTGCCAGTAGTCGATCGCCCCCAACTAGCGTCGCTAGCACAGATACGCAGTATTTT.

There are a few counts of this clone. This chain joins TRBV5-4 and TRBJ2-1; TRBD2 matches at 12 bases. CDR1 is SGHNT and CDR2 is YYREEE in the germline V gene (reference sequence). With V trimmed by 0 bases and J by 8 bases, 9 bases remained unmatched. CDR3 size: 17 residues. CDR3 nucleotide sequence: TGTGCCAGCAGCTTGGGGATTCTAGCGGGAGGGCGGGATGAGCAGTTCTTC. Translated: CASSLGILAGGRDEQFF.

The V and J genes are TRBV9 and TRBJ2-7, with D possibly matching TRBD2 (6 bases). Germline CDR1 and CDR2: SGDLS and YYNGEE. V was shortened by 4 bases and J by 6 bases, with 20 bases between the two germline ends. This CDR3 is built from 15 residues. As DNA, the CDR3 is TGTGCCAGCAGCCTCGGGACTCCGGGAGAATCCGAGCAGTACTTC. Translation: CASSLGTPGESEQYF.

This chain uses TRBV10-3 with TRBJ1-2, with 7 bases identical to TRBD1. Germline CDR1 is ENHRY and CDR2 is SYGVKD. The CDR3 extends over 12 amino acids. V shed 9 bases, J shed 4 bases, and the junction held 5 bases outside the gene matches. The CDR3 reads CAIRQGAYGYTF. The CDR3 nucleotides read TGTGCCATTAGACAGGGAGCCTATGGCTACACCTTC.

The V and J genes are TRBV27 and TRBJ2-3; 8 positions agree with TRBD1. Germline V CDR1 and CDR2: MNHEY, SMNVEV (reference sequence). V gave up 3 bases and J gave up 1 base; unmatched junction bases: 6. This CDR3 has 16 amino acids. The CDR3 region has the DNA TGTGCCAGCAGTTTTCCGACAGGGGAAGGCACAGATACGCAGTATTTT. The encoded protein is CASSFPTGEGTDTQYF.

This chain links TRBV7-9 with TRBJ1-1; 9 bases map to TRBD1. Germline values: CDR1 SEHNR, CDR2 FQNEAQ (reference sequence). The CDR3 consists of 17 residues. J gave up 0 bases and V 6 bases, and 11 bases lay outside the gene matches. For the CDR3, the DNA is TGTGCCAGCAGGCCAGACCTCGGGACAGGGCTGAACACTGAAGCTTTCTTT. Its protein is CASRPDLGTGLNTEAFF.

This clone showed up just a few times. CDR3 bases: TGTGCCAGCAGGACAGACTATGGCTACACCTTC. It encodes CASRTDYGYTF. The V and J genes are TRBV2 and TRBJ1-2, with D possibly matching TRBD1 (5 bases). V dropped 6 bases and J dropped 3 bases, with 5 bases sitting between them. CDR1 and CDR2 from the germline V gene are SNHLY and FYNNEI. This CDR3 spans 11 amino acids.

The genes are TRBV5-5 and TRBJ2-7; 12 nucleotides match TRBD1. Trimming took 4 bases from V and 1 from J; bases not matched to a gene: 3. Germline CDR1 is SGHKS and CDR2 is YYEKEE (reference sequence). CDR3 length equals 15 residues. CDR3 in amino acids: CASSLGQGASYEQYF. The CDR3 DNA is TGTGCCAGCAGCCTGGGACAGGGGGCTTCCTACGAGCAGTACTTC.

The gene calls are TRBV6-6 and TRBJ2-4; 7 nucleotides agree with TRBD2. The V segment lost 6 bases and the J segment 3 bases; nucleotides outside the gene matches: 8. This CDR3 comprises 15 residues. The germline V gene has CDR1 MNHNY and CDR2 SVGAGI (reference sequence). The DNA for the CDR3 is TGTGCCAGCAGCAACCTTCGGGAGGTCAAAAACATTCAGTACTTC. Protein product: CASSNLREVKNIQYF.

The chain couples TRBV6-5 to TRBJ2-7; 10 nucleotides line up with TRBD1. CDR1 is MNHEY and CDR2 is SVGAGI in the germline V gene. V lost 5 bases and J lost 7; bases outside the gene matches: 8. The CDR3 is 14 amino acids. CDR3 in amino acids: CASSADRGLGEQYF. In nucleotides, the CDR3 is TGTGCCAGCAGTGCCGACAGGGGGCTGGGGGAGCAGTACTTC.

The J gene is TRBJ1-1, the V gene TRBV7-2; D is undetermined. Trimming stripped 7 bases from V and 1 base from J, with 13 bases between. This CDR3 contains 14 residues. Germline loops: CDR1 SGHTA, CDR2 FQGNSA. CDR3 coding DNA: TGTGCCAGCAACGAATCGCCGGGGAACACTGAAGCTTTCTTT. It specifies CASNESPGNTEAFF.